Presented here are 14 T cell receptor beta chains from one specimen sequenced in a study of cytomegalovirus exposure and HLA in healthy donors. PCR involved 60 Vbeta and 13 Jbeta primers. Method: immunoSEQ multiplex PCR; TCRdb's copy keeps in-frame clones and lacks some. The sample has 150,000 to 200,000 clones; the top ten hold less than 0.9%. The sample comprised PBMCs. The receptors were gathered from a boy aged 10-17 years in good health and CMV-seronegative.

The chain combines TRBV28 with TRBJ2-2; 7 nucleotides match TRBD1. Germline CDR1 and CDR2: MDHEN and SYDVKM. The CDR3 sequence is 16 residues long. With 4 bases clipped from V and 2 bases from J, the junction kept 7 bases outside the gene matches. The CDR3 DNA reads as TGTGCCAGCAGTTCCATAGACAGGGAAAACACCGGGGAGCTGTTTTTT. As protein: CASSSIDRENTGELFF. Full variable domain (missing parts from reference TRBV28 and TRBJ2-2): DVKVTQSSRYLVKRTGEKVFLECVQDMDHENMFWYRQDPGLGLRLIYFSYDVKMKEKGDIPEGYSVSREKKERFSLILESASTNQTSMYLCASSSIDRENTGELFFGEGSRLTVL.

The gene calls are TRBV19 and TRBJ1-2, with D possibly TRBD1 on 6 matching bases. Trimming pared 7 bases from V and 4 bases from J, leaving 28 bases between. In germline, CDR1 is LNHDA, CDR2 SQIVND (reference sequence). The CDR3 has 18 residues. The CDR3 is CASKGSPRQEVFSYGYTF. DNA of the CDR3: TGTGCCAGTAAGGGTTCCCCGAGACAGGAGGTTTTCAGCTATGGCTACACCTTC.

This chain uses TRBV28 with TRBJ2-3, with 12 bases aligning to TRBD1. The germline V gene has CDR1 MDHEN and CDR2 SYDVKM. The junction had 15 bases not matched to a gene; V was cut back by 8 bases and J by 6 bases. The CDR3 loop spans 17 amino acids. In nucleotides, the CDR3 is TGTGCCAGCGCGACTCCCGGGACAGGGGGCATACGGGATACGCAGTATTTT. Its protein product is CASATPGTGGIRDTQYF.

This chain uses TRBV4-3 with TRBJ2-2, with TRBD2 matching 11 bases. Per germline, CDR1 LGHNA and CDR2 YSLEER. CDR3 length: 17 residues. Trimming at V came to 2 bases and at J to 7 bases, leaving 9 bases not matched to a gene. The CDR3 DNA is TGCGCCAGCAGCCAACGGCCCCGGACTAGCGGGTTCGGGGAGCTGTTTTTT. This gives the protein CASSQRPRTSGFGELFF.

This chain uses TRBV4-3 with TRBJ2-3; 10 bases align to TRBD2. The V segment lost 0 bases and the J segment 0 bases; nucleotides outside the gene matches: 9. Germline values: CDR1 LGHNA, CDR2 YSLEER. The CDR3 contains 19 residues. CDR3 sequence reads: CASSQDLGLALPSTDTQYF. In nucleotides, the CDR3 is TGCGCCAGCAGCCAAGATCTGGGACTAGCGTTACCTAGCACAGATACGCAGTATTTT.

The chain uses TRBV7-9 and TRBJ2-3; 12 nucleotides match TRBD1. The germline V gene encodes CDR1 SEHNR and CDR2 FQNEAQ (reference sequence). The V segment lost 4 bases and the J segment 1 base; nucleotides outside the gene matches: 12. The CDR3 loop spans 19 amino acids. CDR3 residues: CASSSFGTGGTDGTDTQYF. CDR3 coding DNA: TGTGCCAGCAGCTCCTTCGGGACAGGGGGCACCGATGGCACAGATACGCAGTATTTT.

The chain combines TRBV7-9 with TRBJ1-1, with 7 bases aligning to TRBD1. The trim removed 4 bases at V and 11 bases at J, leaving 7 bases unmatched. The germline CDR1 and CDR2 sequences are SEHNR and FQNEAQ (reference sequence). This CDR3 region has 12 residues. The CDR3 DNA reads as TGTGCCAGCAGCTCACAGGGGATGGAGGCTTTCTTT. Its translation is CASSSQGMEAFF.

The CDR3 sequence: CATSGPQGAFF. As DNA, the CDR3 is TGTGCCACCAGCGGGCCTCAGGGCGCTTTCTTT. This chain links TRBV15 with TRBJ1-1, with TRBD1 as a possible D gene (5 bases). The germline V and J ends were trimmed by 5 bases and 11 bases, with 12 bases remaining between them. CDR3 size: 11 residues. Germline loops: CDR1 LNHNV, CDR2 YYDKDF (reference sequence).

The CDR3 sequence is CATSREGRRYNEQFF. DNA for the CDR3: TGTGCCACCAGCAGAGAAGGTAGGCGGTACAATGAGCAGTTCTTC. V gene TRBV15 combines with J gene TRBJ2-1; no reliable D call. Germline V gene sequence: CDR1 LNHNV, CDR2 YYDKDF (reference sequence). This CDR3 is built from 15 residues. The ends were cut back, 0 bases at V and 4 bases at J, with 10 bases in the middle.

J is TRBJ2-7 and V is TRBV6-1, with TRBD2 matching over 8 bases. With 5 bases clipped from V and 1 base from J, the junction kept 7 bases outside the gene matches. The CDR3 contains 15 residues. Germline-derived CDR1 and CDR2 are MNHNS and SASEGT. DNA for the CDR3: TGTGCCAGCAGTTCGAGCGGGGGAGAGTCCTACGAGCAGTACTTC. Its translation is CASSSSGGESYEQYF.

This CDR3 is CASSLGWGGPSDTQYF. The CDR3, as DNA: TGTGCCAGCAGCTTAGGGTGGGGGGGCCCCTCAGATACGCAGTATTTT. The chain employs TRBV7-6 and TRBJ2-3; a weak D match, TRBD2 (7 bases). Germline V gene sequence: CDR1 SGHVS, CDR2 FNYEAQ. There are 16 residues in the CDR3. The V end lost 1 base, the J end lost 4 bases, and 15 bases lay between the germline ends.

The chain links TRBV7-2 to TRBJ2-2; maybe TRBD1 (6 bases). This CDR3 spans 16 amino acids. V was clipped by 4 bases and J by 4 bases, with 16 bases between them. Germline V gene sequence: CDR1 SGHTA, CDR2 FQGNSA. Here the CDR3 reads CASSSHRAVGTGELFF. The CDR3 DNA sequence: TGTGCCAGCAGCTCACACAGGGCCGTCGGCACCGGGGAGCTGTTTTTT.

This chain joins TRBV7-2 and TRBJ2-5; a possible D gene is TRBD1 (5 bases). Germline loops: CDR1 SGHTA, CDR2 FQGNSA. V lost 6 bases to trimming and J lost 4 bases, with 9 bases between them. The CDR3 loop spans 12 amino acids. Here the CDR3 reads CASSQTVETQYF. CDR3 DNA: TGTGCCAGCAGTCAGACAGTAGAGACCCAGTACTTC.

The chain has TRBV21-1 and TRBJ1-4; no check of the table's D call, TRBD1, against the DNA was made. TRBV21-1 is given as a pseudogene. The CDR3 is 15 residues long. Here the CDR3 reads CASSKGQVYNEKLFF. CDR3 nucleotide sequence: TGTGCCAGCAGCAAAGGGCAGGTGTATAATGAAAAACTGTTTTTT.